This entry describes one T cell receptor beta chain. The antigen is not known. This CDR3 region has 15 residues. V shed 5 bases and J 0 bases; nucleotides not matched to a gene: 4. The V gene's germline CDR1 is MNHEY and CDR2 SMNVEV (reference sequence). The data derive from a study of early T cells in non-severe SARS-CoV-2 infection. About the study: Unpaired chains resulted from sequencing bulk RNA of unsorted whole blood.

Overall study findings and caveats: The matching step, a VDJdb search, favored anti-spike CD8 responses and missed private and CD4 specificities.

The protocol attached unique molecular identifiers to individual cDNA molecules. TCRdb used MiXCR to reprocess the 5' RACE reads, holding one entry per CDR3 protein. The table has 45,000 to 50,000 distinct CDR3 sequences, under 7.5% seen once. The rearrangement joins TRBV27 to TRBJ2-7, with 10 bases lining up with TRBD2. The receptor was isolated from an adult who was a healthcare worker with PCR-confirmed SARS-CoV-2 infection or an uninfected control (not recorded which). The sequencing here drew on whole blood, taken at baseline. CDR3 DNA: TGTGCCAGCAGTGCCGGGACTAGCGTCTCCTACGAGCAGTACTTC. Translation gives CASSAGTSVSYEQYF.